Each of the 11 T cell receptor beta chains below was sequenced from the same sample in a study of technical replicates of blood from several donors. Some clones are missing from TCRdb's copy, which holds only in-frame ones; the method was immunoSEQ multiplex PCR. The sample records 55,000 to 80,000 clones, roughly 98% being singletons. Sequenced: T cells isolated from PBMCs. The receptors were gathered from a human donor in good health.

Regarding this clone: Because the CDR3 is missing its conserved closing phenylalanine or tryptophan, this is likely a read error. The limits of the CDR3 on the DNA are not certain, so only TCRdb's listed CDR3 is given. V is TRBV2 and J is TRBJ2-7; the D call TRBD2 from the table was never checked on the DNA. The CDR3 is 12 residues long, counting both termini. Germline V lookup: CDR1 SNHLY, CDR2 FYNNEI. The CDR3 is CASSDWLAVPEI.

This chain links TRBV27 with TRBJ2-7, with D maybe TRBD2 (6 bases). This CDR3 contains 15 residues. V lost 2 bases and J lost 4, with 15 bases in between. CDR1 and CDR2 from the germline V gene are MNHEY and SMNVEV (reference sequence). As DNA, the CDR3 is TGTGCCAGCAGTTTAAAGGCTAGTGGGACTTACGAGCAGTACTTC. This gives the protein CASSLKASGTYEQYF.

This chain uses TRBV7-8 with TRBJ1-1; D ambiguous. The CDR3 totals 16 residues. V was trimmed by 7 bases and J by 1 base, leaving 19 bases between them. CDR1 is SGHVS, CDR2 FQNEAQ, per germline. The CDR3 region has the DNA TGTGCCAGCACCCCGGCGGGTCTCGGTGAGAACACTGAAGCTTTCTTT. Translation: CASTPAGLGENTEAFF.

V gene TRBV7-9 combines with J gene TRBJ2-1; 7 nucleotides align to TRBD1. Looked up from germline, CDR1 is SEHNR and CDR2 is FQNEAQ (reference sequence). The CDR3 is 14 amino acids. Trimming removed 7 bases from V and 2 bases from J; junction bases left unmatched: 5. CDR3 DNA sequence: TGTGCCAGCAACCGACAGGGAGCCTACAATGAGCAGTTCTTC. Translating gives CASNRQGAYNEQFF.

V usage is TRBV5-6 and J usage is TRBJ2-7, with D possibly TRBD2 on 5 matching bases. The germline V and J ends were trimmed by 4 bases and 3 bases, with 14 bases remaining between them. CDR1 and CDR2 from the germline V gene are SGHDT and YYEEEE. This CDR3 is built from 14 residues. The CDR3 coding sequence is TGTGCCAGCAGCCCTGGACTTCTCTTCTACGAGCAGTACTTC. Amino acid sequence: CASSPGLLFYEQYF.

The chain links TRBV18 to TRBJ2-7; possible D gene TRBD1, 6 bases. In germline, CDR1 is KGHSH, CDR2 LQKENI. This CDR3 region has 17 residues. Between the trimmed V and J ends, which lost 1 base and 4 bases, there was a span of 20 bases. This CDR3 reads CASSPRLQGRETYEQYF. CDR3 nucleotide sequence: TGTGCCAGCTCACCACGCCTACAGGGACGAGAGACTTACGAGCAGTACTTC.

This chain uses TRBV2 with TRBJ1-1; tentatively, D is TRBD1 (6 bases). V lost 7 bases to trimming and J lost 1 base, with 10 bases between them. This CDR3 region has 13 residues. CDR1 and CDR2 (germline): SNHLY, FYNNEI. This chain's CDR3 is CASKAGANTEAFF. The CDR3 DNA is TGTGCCAGCAAGGCAGGGGCGAACACTGAAGCTTTCTTT.

This sequence joins TRBV27 and TRBJ1-2; D uncertain. The V and J ends lost 5 bases and 8 bases respectively, with 18 bases between them. The CDR3 runs to 14 residues. Germline V CDR1 and CDR2: MNHEY, SMNVEV (reference sequence). The CDR3: CASSPAVPGYGYTF. For the CDR3, the DNA is TGTGCCAGCAGTCCCGCAGTCCCGGGGTACGGCTACACCTTC.

The rearrangement uses TRBV4-1 and TRBJ1-5; TRBD1 matches 7 bases. The V gene's germline CDR1 is MGHRA and CDR2 YSYEKL. V trimming: 0 bases; J trimming: 6 bases; junction bases outside the gene matches: 8. This CDR3 is built from 16 residues. The CDR3 DNA reads as TGCGCCAGCAGCCAAGATCATGCCAGGGGGTTTCAGCCCCAGCATTTT. Protein sequence: CASSQDHARGFQPQHF.

V gene TRBV11-3 combines with J gene TRBJ2-7, with a weak D call TRBD2 (6 bases). V dropped 0 bases and J dropped 3 bases, with 9 bases sitting between them. The CDR3 is made up of 14 amino acids. Looked up from germline, CDR1 is SGHNT and CDR2 is YENEEA. The CDR3 loop reads CASSLDGGVYEQYF. For the CDR3, the DNA is TGTGCCAGCAGCTTAGATGGAGGGGTCTACGAGCAGTACTTC.

V gene TRBV19 combines with J gene TRBJ2-7; TRBD2 matches 9 bases. CDR3 length: 15 amino acids. Germline V gene lookup returns CDR1 LNHDA and CDR2 SQIVND (reference sequence). The junction had 8 bases not matched to a gene; V was cut back by 4 bases and J by 4 bases. The CDR3 DNA reads TGTGCCAGTAGTAGCGGGGGGGCGGTAATTTACGAGCAGTACTTC. It codes for CASSSGGAVIYEQYF.